What follows are 14 T cell receptor beta chains derived from one specimen sequenced in a study of CD8 T cells in ankylosing spondylitis. Each CDR3 protein gets one entry after TCRdb re-called the 5' RACE reads with MiXCR. The sample holds some 240,000 distinct CDR3 sequences, more than 20% seen once. Sequencing was done on a sample of blood, either unsorted or a sorted T cell fraction (not recorded which). These receptor sequences come from a male donor with ankylosing spondylitis or in good health (not recorded which).

This CDR3 is CASSLQGAKDTQYF. As DNA, the CDR3 is TGTGCCAGCAGCTTACAGGGGGCGAAAGATACGCAGTATTTT. This chain links TRBV7-2 with TRBJ2-3; 8 nucleotides agree with TRBD1. Germline lookup yields CDR1 SGHTA and CDR2 FQGNSA. The junction had 3 bases not matched to a gene; V was cut back by 2 bases and J by 5 bases. This CDR3 is built from 14 residues.

The chain combines TRBV27 with TRBJ1-2, with 7 bases fitting TRBD1. Germline lookup yields CDR1 MNHEY and CDR2 SMNVEV (reference sequence). The V segment lost 5 bases and the J segment 8 bases; nucleotides outside the gene matches: 11. The CDR3 has 14 amino acids. The CDR3 DNA reads as TGTGCCAGCAGTCCCAGACAGGGATCAGGAGGCTACACCTTC. It specifies CASSPRQGSGGYTF.

The chain links TRBV20-1 to TRBJ2-7; 15 bases line up with TRBD2. This CDR3 has 16 amino acids. Germline V CDR1 and CDR2: DFQATT, SNEGSKA (reference sequence). Unmatched junction bases numbered 8, after V lost 6 bases and J lost 2 bases. The CDR3 DNA sequence: TGCAGTGCCACGGGACTAGCGGGGGGTACAACCTACGAGCAGTACTTC. This encodes CSATGLAGGTTYEQYF.

This clonotype turned up a few times. This chain joins TRBV7-9 and TRBJ2-3; the match to TRBD1 covers 10 bases. There are 13 residues in the CDR3. The J segment lost 4 bases and the V segment lost 8 bases, leaving 3 bases of the junction unmatched. Looked up from germline, CDR1 is SEHNR and CDR2 is FQNEAQ (reference sequence). In DNA, the CDR3 is TGTGCCAGCGTTGACAGGGGGCCAGATACGCAGTATTTT. Protein: CASVDRGPDTQYF.

The table lists this clonotype with many counts. V is TRBV20-1 and J is TRBJ2-5; 11 bases agree with TRBD1. J lost 2 bases, V lost 6 bases, and 8 bases had no gene match. The CDR3 sequence is 15 residues long. Per the germline V gene, CDR1 is DFQATT and CDR2 is SNEGSKA (reference sequence). The CDR3 loop reads CSASPGTGGQETQYF. In DNA form, the CDR3 reads TGCAGTGCCAGCCCCGGGACAGGGGGTCAAGAGACCCAGTACTTC.

The chain has TRBV12-3 or TRBV12-4 and TRBJ2-1, with 12 bases lining up with TRBD2. V gave up 6 bases and J gave up 6 bases; unmatched junction bases: 6. CDR3 length: 15 amino acids. The DNA of the CDR3 is TGTGCCAGCAGCCGCGGGACTAGCGGGTCCAATGAGCAGTTCTTC. Protein product: CASSRGTSGSNEQFF.

This clonotype occurred a few times. The V call is TRBV6-1, the J call TRBJ1-4; 8 nucleotides agree with TRBD1. V shed 3 bases, J shed 7 bases, and the junction held 4 bases outside the gene matches. CDR1 is MNHNS, CDR2 SASEGT, per germline. This CDR3 spans 14 amino acids. Written as DNA, the CDR3 is TGTGCCAGCAGTGAGGACAGGGTTCCTGAAAAACTGTTTTTT. Amino acid sequence: CASSEDRVPEKLFF.

In this sample, this clonotype turned up many times. This chain uses TRBV5-1 with TRBJ2-7; 10 nucleotides match TRBD2. V lost 5 bases, J lost 1 base, and 6 bases stayed unmatched. Germline CDR1 and CDR2: SGHRS and YFSETQ. The CDR3 has 15 amino acids. The CDR3 reads CASSLRSGGSYEQYF. CDR3 in DNA: TGCGCCAGCAGTCTTCGTAGCGGGGGGTCCTACGAGCAGTACTTC.

The rearrangement links TRBV20-1 to TRBJ1-5, with D possibly matching TRBD1 (6 bases). Trimming took 5 bases from V and 0 from J, leaving 14 bases between them. The CDR3 runs 15 residues. Germline V CDR1 and CDR2: DFQATT, SNEGSKA (reference sequence). CDR3 nucleotides: TGCAGTGCTGTTGACAGGAGATATAGCAATCAGCCCCAGCATTTT. Translating gives CSAVDRRYSNQPQHF.

CDR3 nucleotides: TGTGCCATCAGCAAAACAGGGGGCGCGAAGACCCAGTACTTC. It yields the protein CAISKTGGAKTQYF. The rearrangement joins TRBV10-3 to TRBJ2-5, with 9 positions matching TRBD1. This CDR3 has 14 amino acids. After removal of 6 bases from V and 6 bases from J, the junction contained 8 bases not matched to a gene. Germline CDR1 and CDR2: ENHRY and SYGVKD.

The table lists this clonotype with many counts. The genes are TRBV2 and TRBJ2-7, with TRBD1 matching over 7 bases. V trimming: 4 bases; J trimming: 2 bases; junction bases outside the gene matches: 5. The germline gives CDR1 SNHLY, CDR2 FYNNEI. The CDR3 spans 14 residues. CDR3 in amino acids: CASSARDSPYEQYF. The DNA of the CDR3 is TGTGCCAGCAGTGCGAGGGACAGTCCCTACGAGCAGTACTTC.

This clonotype occurred a few times. V is TRBV6-1 and J is TRBJ2-3; D ambiguous. This CDR3 comprises 14 residues. Germline V gene sequence: CDR1 MNHNS, CDR2 SASEGT. V shed 6 bases and J shed 0 bases, with 10 bases lying between them. CDR3 nucleotide sequence: TGTGCCAGCAGCCCCCGGCGCAGCACAGATACGCAGTATTTT. Translating gives CASSPRRSTDTQYF.

This clonotype was counted at least ten times. This chain joins TRBV7-2 and TRBJ2-3; TRBD1 is a possible D gene (5 bases). Looked up from germline, CDR1 is SGHTA and CDR2 is FQGNSA. Trimming took off 1 base at V and 0 bases at J, with 8 bases between the two ends. The CDR3 length is 15 residues. CDR3 loop: CASSLGPGSTDTQYF. Written as DNA, the CDR3 is TGTGCCAGCAGCTTAGGGCCAGGGAGCACAGATACGCAGTATTTT.

The chain joins TRBV4-2 to TRBJ2-1; 9 bases are shared with TRBD1. CDR1 is LGHNA, CDR2 YNFKEQ, per germline. The CDR3 covers 17 residues. After removal of 0 bases from V and 0 bases from J, the junction contained 3 bases not matched to a gene. CDR3 in amino acids: CASSQERQGGSYNEQFF. CDR3 nucleotides: TGTGCCAGCAGCCAAGAGCGACAGGGGGGCTCCTACAATGAGCAGTTCTTC.